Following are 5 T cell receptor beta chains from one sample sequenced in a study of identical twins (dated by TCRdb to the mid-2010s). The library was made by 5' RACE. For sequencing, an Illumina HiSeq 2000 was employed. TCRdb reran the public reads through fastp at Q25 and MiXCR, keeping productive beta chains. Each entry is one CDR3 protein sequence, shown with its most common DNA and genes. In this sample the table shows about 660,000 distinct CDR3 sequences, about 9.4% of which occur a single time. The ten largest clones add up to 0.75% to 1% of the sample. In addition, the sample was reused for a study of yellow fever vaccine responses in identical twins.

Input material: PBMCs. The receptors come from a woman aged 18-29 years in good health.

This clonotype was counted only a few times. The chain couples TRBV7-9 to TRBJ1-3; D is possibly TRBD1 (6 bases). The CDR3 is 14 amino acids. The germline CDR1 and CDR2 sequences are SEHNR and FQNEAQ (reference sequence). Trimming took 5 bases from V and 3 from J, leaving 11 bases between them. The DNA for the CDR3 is TGTGCCAGCAGCGTCACAGGGAGTGGAAACACCATATATTTT. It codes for CASSVTGSGNTIYF.

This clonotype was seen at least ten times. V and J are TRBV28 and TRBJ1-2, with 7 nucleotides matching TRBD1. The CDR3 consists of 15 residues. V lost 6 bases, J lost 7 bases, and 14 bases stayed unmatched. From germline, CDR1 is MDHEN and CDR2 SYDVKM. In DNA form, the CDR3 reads TGTGCCAGCAGCCCTCAGGACAGGTGGGGTGGTGGCTACACCTTC. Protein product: CASSPQDRWGGGYTF.

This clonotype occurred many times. The CDR3 DNA reads TGCAGCGTTGTTCTAGGGGCCCGTGGCTACACCTTC. This sequence encodes CSVVLGARGYTF. The chain uses TRBV29-1 and TRBJ1-2, with D possibly TRBD1 on 5 matching bases. The germline CDR1 and CDR2 sequences are SQVTM and ANQGSEA. CDR3 length: 12 amino acids. The germline V and J ends were trimmed by 4 bases and 7 bases, with 13 bases remaining between them.

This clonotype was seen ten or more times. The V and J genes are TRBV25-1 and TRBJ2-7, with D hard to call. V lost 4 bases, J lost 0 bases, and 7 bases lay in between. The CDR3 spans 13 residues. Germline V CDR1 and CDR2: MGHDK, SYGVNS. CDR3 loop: CASSVTNSYEQYF. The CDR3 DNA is TGTGCCAGCAGTGTGACCAACTCCTACGAGCAGTACTTC.

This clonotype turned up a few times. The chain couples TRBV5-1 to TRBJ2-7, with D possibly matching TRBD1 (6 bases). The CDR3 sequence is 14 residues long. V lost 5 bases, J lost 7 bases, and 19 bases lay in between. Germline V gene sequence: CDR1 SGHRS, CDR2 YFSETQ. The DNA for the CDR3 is TGCGCCAGCAGAGCGACAGGAGACCTACGAGAGCAGTACTTC. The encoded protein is CASRATGDLREQYF.